This is a list of T cell receptor beta chains from one sample in a study of T cells and Merkel cell carcinoma outcomes. Produced via immunoSEQ multiplex PCR; TCRdb's table is partial and in-frame only. The profile shows 8,000 to 9,500 clones, approximately 80% of them singletons. Sequences were obtained from tumor tissue from Merkel cell carcinoma. These receptors came from a human donor with Merkel cell carcinoma. CDR3s include the opening cysteine and the closing phenylalanine or tryptophan. D genes are given only for firm matches. Part of the rows lack a size; the others show once, few, many or a class for expanded clones.

TRBJ2-1,TRBD1,.,TRBV5-5,CASSLAGTAYSPYNEQFF,TGTGCCAGCAGCTTGGCCGGGACAGCCTACAGCCCCTACAATGAGCAGTTCTTC
TRBJ2-5,.,.,TRBV6-1,CASSLLGEETQYF,TGTGCCAGCAGCCTACTAGGAGAGGAGACCCAGTACTTC
TRBJ2-3,.,.,TRBV18,CASSPMSGLTDTQYF,TGTGCCAGCTCACCCATGTCCGGGCTCACAGATACGCAGTATTTT
TRBJ2-5,.,.,TRBV5-1,CASSPGTSSGSQYF,TGCGCCAGCAGCCCCGGGACATCGTCCGGGAGCCAGTACTTC
TRBJ2-7,.,once,TRBV5-1,CASSFRDNRYEQYF,TGCGCCAGCAGCTTCAGGGACAACAGATACGAGCAGTACTTC
TRBJ1-3,.,.,TRBV28,CASRFPAQNSGNTIYF,TGTGCCAGCAGGTTTCCAGCCCAGAACTCTGGAAACACCATATATTTT
TRBJ1-1,.,.,TRBV5-1,CASSLESGNTEAFF,TGCGCCAGCAGCTTGGAGTCGGGGAACACTGAAGCTTTCTTT
TRBJ1-6,TRBD1,.,TRBV7-9,CASSFDRGSYNSPLHF,TGTGCCAGCAGCTTCGACAGGGGAAGTTATAATTCACCCCTCCACTTT
TRBJ2-5,.,few,TRBV4-1,CASSQDRQETQYF,TGCGCCAGCAGCCAAGATAGACAAGAGACCCAGTACTTC
TRBJ2-1,TRBD2,.,TRBV5-1,CASSETGGRDEQFF,TGCGCCAGCAGCGAGACGGGGGGTAGGGATGAGCAGTTCTTC
TRBJ1-1,TRBD1,.,TRBV18,CASSPGRDRRNTEAFF,TGTGCCAGCTCACCAGGCCGGGACAGGCGAAACACTGAAGCTTTCTTT
TRBJ1-1,TRBD1,.,TRBV7-8,CASSLDRDTEAFF,TGTGCCAGCAGCCTCGACAGGGACACTGAAGCTTTCTTT
TRBJ2-1,.,.,TRBV18,CASSPSSAAYNEQFF,TGTGCCAGCTCACCGTCCTCGGCAGCCTACAATGAGCAGTTCTTC
TRBJ2-2,.,few,TRBV9,CASSVRTGAGELFF,TGTGCCAGCAGCGTAAGAACGGGAGCCGGGGAGCTGTTTTTT
TRBJ2-1,.,few,TRBV2,CASSEAVSYNEQFF,TGTGCCAGCAGTGAGGCCGTTTCCTACAATGAGCAGTTCTTC
TRBJ2-4,TRBD1,few,TRBV27,CASRQTGVAIQYF,TGTGCCAGCAGGCAGACAGGGGTTGCCATTCAGTACTTC
TRBJ2-2,.,.,TRBV28,CASSPSSSNTGELFF,TGTGCCAGCAGTCCGAGTTCGTCGAACACCGGGGAGCTGTTTTTT
TRBJ1-5,TRBD1,.,TRBV28,CASSLRRGPGNQPQHF,TGTGCCAGCAGTTTAAGGAGGGGGCCGGGCAATCAGCCCCAGCATTTT
TRBJ2-7,.,.,TRBV5-6,CASSLDPDSYEQYF,TGTGCCAGCAGCTTGGACCCCGACAGCTACGAGCAGTACTTC
TRBJ2-2,TRBD1,.,TRBV7-9,CASSPQGPGELFF,TGTGCCAGCAGCCCACAGGGGCCCGGGGAGCTGTTTTTT
TRBJ2-7,.,.,TRBV5-4,CASTQDRSSYEQYF,TGTGCCAGCACCCAAGACAGGTCCTCCTACGAGCAGTACTTC
TRBJ1-6,.,.,TRBV7-2,CASSSQPTGYNSPLHF,TGTGCCAGCAGCTCCCAACCGACCGGTTATAATTCACCCCTCCACTTT
TRBJ2-5,.,.,TRBV7-2,CASSPEGRAAETQYF,TGTGCCAGCAGCCCAGAAGGAAGGGCGGCAGAGACCCAGTACTTC
TRBJ1-1,.,.,TRBV7-9,CASSRGRVSEAFF,TGTGCCAGCAGCCGGGGGAGGGTGTCTGAAGCTTTCTTT
TRBJ1-1,.,.,TRBV5-1,CASSLGRGGNTEAFF,TGCGCCAGCAGCCTAGGACGGGGGGGAAACACTGAAGCTTTCTTT
TRBJ1-5,TRBD1,.,TRBV5-6,CASSLGIDRGGNQPQHF,TGTGCCAGCAGCTTGGGAATCGACAGGGGAGGAAATCAACCCCAGCATTTT
TRBJ2-2,.,.,TRBV29-1,CSVKTRWELFF,TGCAGCGTCAAAACTAGGTGGGAGCTGTTTTTT
TRBJ2-3,.,.,TRBV20-1,CSARFTDTQYF,TGCAGTGCTAGGTTCACAGATACGCAGTATTTT
TRBJ1-4,.,.,TRBV28,CASSIRTATNEKLFF,TGTGCCAGCAGTATTCGGACAGCAACTAATGAAAAACTGTTTTTT
TRBJ1-3,TRBD1,.,TRBV7-9,CASSPRTGQGNTIYF,TGTGCCAGCAGCCCACGGACAGGGCAGGGAAACACCATATATTTT
TRBJ2-6,.,.,TRBV4-1,CASSQVNSGANVLTF,TGCGCCAGCAGCCAAGTCAACTCTGGGGCTAACGTCCTGACTTTC
TRBJ2-7,TRBD1,few,TRBV6-1,CASRMGQASYEQYF,TGTGCCAGCAGGATGGGACAGGCTTCCTACGAGCAGTACTTC
TRBJ2-1,TRBD1,few,TRBV4-2,CASSPRTGYNEQFF,TGTGCCAGCAGCCCGAGGACAGGGTACAATGAGCAGTTCTTC
TRBJ2-7,TRBD1,once,TRBV6-5,CASSYGPDRVSYEQYF,TGTGCCAGCAGTTACGGTCCGGACAGGGTCTCCTACGAGCAGTACTTC
TRBJ2-3,TRBD2,.,TRBV5-1,CTSKAGASTDTQYF,TGCACCAGCAAGGCGGGAGCTAGCACAGATACGCAGTATTTT
TRBJ2-3,.,.,TRBV5-1,CASSRNTDTQYF,TGCGCCAGCAGCAGAAACACAGATACGCAGTATTTT
TRBJ2-2,TRBD2,once,TRBV18,CASSPRLAGANTGELFF,TGTGCCAGCTCACCAAGGCTAGCGGGGGCGAACACCGGGGAGCTGTTTTTT
TRBJ2-7,TRBD2,once,TRBV12-5,CASGLGGGSYEQYF,TGTGCTAGTGGTTTAGGCGGGGGCTCCTACGAGCAGTACTTC
TRBJ2-3,.,.,TRBV5-1,CASRSGRDTQYF,TGCGCCAGCAGATCTGGTAGGGATACGCAGTATTTT
TRBJ2-7,.,.,TRBV5-4,CASSPQGTVDLEQYF,TGTGCCAGCAGCCCTCAGGGGACGGTTGATCTCGAGCAGTACTTC
TRBJ2-3,.,.,TRBV6-6,CASTKGQLSTDTQYF,TGTGCCAGCACCAAGGGGCAGCTTAGCACAGATACGCAGTATTTT
TRBJ2-3,.,.,TRBV5-1,CASSWARGRGSDTQYF,TGCGCCAGCAGCTGGGCGAGAGGGAGGGGGTCAGATACGCAGTATTTT
TRBJ1-1,.,.,TRBV5-1,CASSLDGVSGTEAFF,TGCGCCAGCAGCTTGGATGGGGTCTCGGGCACTGAAGCTTTCTTT
TRBJ1-4,.,.,TRBV19,CASRFSIRTNERLFF,TGTGCCAGTAGATTCTCAATAAGGACTAATGAAAGACTGTTTTTT
TRBJ1-3,.,.,TRBV30,CAWRLVRLSGNTIYF,TGTGCCTGGAGACTTGTCCGTCTCTCTGGAAACACCATATATTTT
TRBJ1-1,.,.,TRBV7-9,CASSSGTLVAFF,TGTGCCAGCAGCTCCGGGACCCTCGTAGCTTTCTTT
TRBJ2-1,.,large,TRBV2,CASSEPGGLYNEQFF,TGTGCCAGCAGTGAGCCCGGGGGGCTCTACAATGAGCAGTTCTTC
TRBJ1-5,.,.,TRBV6-6,CASSYGEDTNQPQHF,TGTGCCAGCAGTTACGGGGAAGACACTAATCAGCCCCAGCATTTT
TRBJ1-4,TRBD1,.,TRBV5-1,CASSSGGTGFNEKLFF,TGCGCCAGCAGCTCGGGTGGGACAGGGTTTAATGAAAAACTGTTTTTT
TRBJ1-2,.,.,TRBV27,CASSFMGGAGVSGYTF,TGTGCCAGCAGTTTTATGGGGGGGGCAGGGGTTAGTGGCTACACCTTC
TRBJ2-1,.,.,TRBV7-2,CASSTRQLNEQFF,TGTGCCAGCAGCACCAGACAGCTCAATGAGCAGTTCTTC
TRBJ1-6,.,.,TRBV7-2,CASSLAGPFYNSPLHF,TGTGCCAGCAGCTTAGCAGGACCTTTCTATAATTCACCCCTCCACTTT
TRBJ2-5,.,.,TRBV11-2,CASSFGQETQYF,TGTGCCAGCAGCTTTGGTCAAGAGACCCAGTACTTC
TRBJ1-1,.,.,TRBV29-1,CSVGAGPVNTEAFF,TGCAGCGTGGGGGCAGGGCCTGTAAACACTGAAGCTTTCTTT
TRBJ2-7,.,large,TRBV25-1,CASSAAGWHEQYF,TGTGCCAGCAGTGCCGCCGGGTGGCACGAGCAGTACTTC